This T cell receptor beta chain was identified during a study of T cells after yellow fever vaccination. Notes on the study in general: Weaker, the secondary response peaked sooner, at day 5 versus 15. A minor fraction of clonotypes spanned both CD4 and CD8 compartments. Abundant clonotypes from the bulk population could contaminate FACS-sorted repertoires.

The V and J ends lost 0 bases and 4 bases respectively, with 33 bases between them. This CDR3 is 22 amino acids long. Germline V CDR1 and CDR2: SGHRS, YFSETQ. This clonotype was recorded a few times. Antigen: not known. 5'RACE template switching generated TCR cDNA, adding a universal primer site and UMIs. TCRdb re-called the 5' RACE reads through MiXCR, storing one row per CDR3 protein. The data hold 500,000 to 650,000 distinct CDR3 sequences, with roughly a sixth observed a single time. The chain recombines TRBV5-1 with TRBJ2-3; D possibly uses TRBD1 or TRBD2 (7 bases each). This specimen was PBMCs, taken around 5 days after the first yellow fever vaccination. The sequence was obtained from a man aged 18 to 29 who received the YFV17D yellow fever vaccine. The CDR3: CASSLVSTGEMFGGPGPDTQYF. Here the CDR3 DNA reads TGCGCCAGCAGCTTGGTTTCTACAGGGGAGATGTTCGGGGGGCCGGGCCCAGATACGCAGTATTTT.